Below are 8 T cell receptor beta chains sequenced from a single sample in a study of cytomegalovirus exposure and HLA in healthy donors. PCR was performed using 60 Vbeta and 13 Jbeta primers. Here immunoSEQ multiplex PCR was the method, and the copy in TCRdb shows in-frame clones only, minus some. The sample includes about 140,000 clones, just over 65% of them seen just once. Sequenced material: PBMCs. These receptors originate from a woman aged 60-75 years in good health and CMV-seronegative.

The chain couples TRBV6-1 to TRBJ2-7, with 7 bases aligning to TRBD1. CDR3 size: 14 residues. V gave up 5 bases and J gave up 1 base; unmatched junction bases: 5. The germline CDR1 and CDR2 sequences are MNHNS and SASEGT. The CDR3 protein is CASSLTGPSYEQYF. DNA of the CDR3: TGTGCCAGCAGTCTGACAGGGCCATCCTACGAGCAGTACTTC.

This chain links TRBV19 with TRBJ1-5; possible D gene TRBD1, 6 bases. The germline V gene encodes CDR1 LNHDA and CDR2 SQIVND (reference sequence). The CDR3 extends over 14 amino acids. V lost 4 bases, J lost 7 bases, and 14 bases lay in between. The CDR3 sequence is CASSNGAGDQPQHF. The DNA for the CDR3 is TGTGCCAGTAGTAATGGGGCAGGGGACCAGCCCCAGCATTTT.

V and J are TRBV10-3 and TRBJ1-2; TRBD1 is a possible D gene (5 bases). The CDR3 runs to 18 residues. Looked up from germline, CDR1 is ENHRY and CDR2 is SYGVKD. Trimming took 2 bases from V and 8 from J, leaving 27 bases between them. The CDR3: CAISEGPRQGSLSSGYTF. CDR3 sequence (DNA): TGTGCCATCAGTGAGGGGCCCCGCCAGGGATCCTTGTCCTCGGGCTACACCTTC.

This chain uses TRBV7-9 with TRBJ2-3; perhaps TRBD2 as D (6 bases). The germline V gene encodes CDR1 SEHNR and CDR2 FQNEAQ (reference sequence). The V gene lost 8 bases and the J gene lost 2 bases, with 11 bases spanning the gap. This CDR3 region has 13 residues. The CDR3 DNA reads TGTGCCAGCCCGGGACTTTACACAGATACGCAGTATTTT. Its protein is CASPGLYTDTQYF.

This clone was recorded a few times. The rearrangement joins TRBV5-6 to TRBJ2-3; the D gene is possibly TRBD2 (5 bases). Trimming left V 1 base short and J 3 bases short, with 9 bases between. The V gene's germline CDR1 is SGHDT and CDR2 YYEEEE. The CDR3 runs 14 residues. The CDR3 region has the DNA TGTGCCAGCAGCTTGCCGAGGGCAACAGATACGCAGTATTTT. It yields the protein CASSLPRATDTQYF. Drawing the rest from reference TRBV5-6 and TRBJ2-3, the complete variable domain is DAGVTQSPTHLIKTRGQQVTLRCSPKSGHDTVSWYQQALGQGPQFIFQYYEEEERQRGNFPDRFSGHQFPNYSSELNVNALLLGDSALYLCASSLPRATDTQYFGPGTRLTVL.

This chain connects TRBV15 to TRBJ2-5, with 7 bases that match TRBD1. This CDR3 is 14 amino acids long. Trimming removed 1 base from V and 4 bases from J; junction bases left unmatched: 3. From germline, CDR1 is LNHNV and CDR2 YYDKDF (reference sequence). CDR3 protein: CATSRGNRGETQYF. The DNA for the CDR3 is TGTGCCACCAGCAGAGGGAACAGGGGAGAGACCCAGTACTTC.

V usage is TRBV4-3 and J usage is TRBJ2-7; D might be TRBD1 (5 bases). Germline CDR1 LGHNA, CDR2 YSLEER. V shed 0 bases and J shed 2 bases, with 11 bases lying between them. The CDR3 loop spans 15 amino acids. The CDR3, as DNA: TGCGCCAGCAGCCAAGATCGGGCAGGGCCCTACGAGCAGTACTTC. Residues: CASSQDRAGPYEQYF.

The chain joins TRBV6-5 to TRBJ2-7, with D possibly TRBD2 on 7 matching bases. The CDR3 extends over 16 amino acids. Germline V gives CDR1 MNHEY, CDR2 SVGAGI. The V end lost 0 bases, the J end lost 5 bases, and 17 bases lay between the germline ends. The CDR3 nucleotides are TGTGCCAGCAGTTACTCGATCGGAGGGGGGGTCCACGAGCAGTACTTC. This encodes CASSYSIGGGVHEQYF.